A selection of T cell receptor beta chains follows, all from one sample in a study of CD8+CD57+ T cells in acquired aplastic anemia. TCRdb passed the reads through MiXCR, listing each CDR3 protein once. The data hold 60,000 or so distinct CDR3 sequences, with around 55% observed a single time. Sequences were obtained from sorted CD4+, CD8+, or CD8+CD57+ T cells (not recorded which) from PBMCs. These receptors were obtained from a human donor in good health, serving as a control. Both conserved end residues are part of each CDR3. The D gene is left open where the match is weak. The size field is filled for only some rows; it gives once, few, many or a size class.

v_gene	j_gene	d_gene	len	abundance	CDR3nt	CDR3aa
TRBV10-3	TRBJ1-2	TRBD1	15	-	TGTGCCATCAGCAAACCCGGGACAGGGGGCTATGGCTACACCTTC	CAISKPGTGGYGYTF
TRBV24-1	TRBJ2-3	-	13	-	TGTGCCACTAGCGGTAGTACCACAGATACGCAGTATTTT	CATSGSTTDTQYF
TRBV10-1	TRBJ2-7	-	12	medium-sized	TGCGCCAGCAGTGAGGAGGGCCACGAGCAGTACTTC	CASSEEGHEQYF
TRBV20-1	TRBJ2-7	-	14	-	TGCAGTGCCCCGGCGGACAGAGAACCCTACGAGCAGTACTTC	CSAPADREPYEQYF
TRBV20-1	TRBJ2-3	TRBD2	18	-	TGCAGTGCTTCGGACGGACTAGCGGGGGGGCAATGGGCAGATACGCAGTATTTT	CSASDGLAGGQWADTQYF
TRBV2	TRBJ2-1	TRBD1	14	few	TGTGCCGGCAGGGGGAACGCTGCCTACAATGAGCAGTTCTTC	CAGRGNAAYNEQFF
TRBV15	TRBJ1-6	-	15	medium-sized	TGTGCCACCAGGGCAGGGAAGGTGCGAAATTCACCCCTCCACTTT	CATRAGKVRNSPLHF
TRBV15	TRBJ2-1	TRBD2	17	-	TGTGCCACCAGCAGAGCCCGACTAGCGGGGGGGTACAATGAGCAGTTCTTC	CATSRARLAGGYNEQFF
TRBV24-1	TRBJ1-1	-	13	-	TGTGCCACCAGGAAGACAACGAACACTGAAGCTTTCTTT	CATRKTTNTEAFF
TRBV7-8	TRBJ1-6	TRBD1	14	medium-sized	TGTGCCAGCAGCGAGGACAGGGGAAATTCACCCCTCCACTTT	CASSEDRGNSPLHF
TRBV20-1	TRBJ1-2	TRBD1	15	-	TGCAGTGCTAGCACTGTTACAGGGGGAAACTATGGCTACACCTTC	CSASTVTGGNYGYTF
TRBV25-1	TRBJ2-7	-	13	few	TGTGCCAGCAGTGAGTCAGCAAGCTACGAGCAGTACTTC	CASSESASYEQYF
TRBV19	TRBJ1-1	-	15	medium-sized	TGTGCCAGTACCGAGCAGGGCCTCGTGAACACTGAAGCTTTCTTT	CASTEQGLVNTEAFF
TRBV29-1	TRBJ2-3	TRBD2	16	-	TGCAGCGTCGCAGATTTGACTAGCGGGAGCACAGATACGCAGTATTTT	CSVADLTSGSTDTQYF
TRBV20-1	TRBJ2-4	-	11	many	TGCAGTGCTAGAGATGGCCGGCGGCAGTACTTC	CSARDGRRQYF
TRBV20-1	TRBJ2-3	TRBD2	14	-	TGCAGTGCCGAAAGAGTAGCGGGAACCGATACGCAGTATTTT	CSAERVAGTDTQYF
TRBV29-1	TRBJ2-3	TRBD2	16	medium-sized	TGCAGCGTTGAAGACCCCCGACTAGCGAGCACAGATACGCAGTATTTT	CSVEDPRLASTDTQYF
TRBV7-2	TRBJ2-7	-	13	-	TGTGCCAGCCGGGTTGGGGGCCCCTACGAGCAGTACTTC	CASRVGGPYEQYF
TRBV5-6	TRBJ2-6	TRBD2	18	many	TGTGCCAGCAGCAGAACTAGCGGGAGGGCAGGGGGGGCCAACGTCCTGACTTTC	CASSRTSGRAGGANVLTF
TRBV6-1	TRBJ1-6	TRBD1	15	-	TGTGCCAGCAGTGAACAGGGACAGGGTATAGTACCCCTCCACTTT	CASSEQGQGIVPLHF
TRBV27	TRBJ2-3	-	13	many	TGTGCCAGCAGTTTAATCGGATCAGATACGCAGTATTTT	CASSLIGSDTQYF
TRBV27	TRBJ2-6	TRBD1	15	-	TGTGCCAGCAGTTCACAGGGGGCTGGGGCCAACGTCCTGACTTTC	CASSSQGAGANVLTF
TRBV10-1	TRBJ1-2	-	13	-	TGCGCCAGCAGTGTCGGGGTCGGGGTTGGCTACACCTTC	CASSVGVGVGYTF
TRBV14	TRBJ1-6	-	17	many	TGTGCCAGCCTACCAAGGGTCAGGGGCTCCTATAATTCACCCCTCCACTTT	CASLPRVRGSYNSPLHF
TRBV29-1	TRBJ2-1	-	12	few	TGCAGCCCCCGGGAATACCACAATGAGCAGTTCTTC	CSPREYHNEQFF
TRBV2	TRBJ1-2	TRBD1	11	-	TGTGCCAGCAGGGGGACAGCGGCGAACACCTTC	CASRGTAANTF
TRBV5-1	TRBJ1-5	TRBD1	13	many	TGCGCCAGCAGCTGGGGGACAGGTCAGCCCCAGCATTTT	CASSWGTGQPQHF
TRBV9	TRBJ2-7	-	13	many	TGTGCCAGCAGCGTAGCGTCGGGGACCGAGCAGTACTTC	CASSVASGTEQYF
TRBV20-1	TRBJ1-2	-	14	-	TGCAGTGCTAGAGGTGTGAGGGAGGGTTATGGCTACACCTTC	CSARGVREGYGYTF
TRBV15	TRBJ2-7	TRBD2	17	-	TGTGCCACCAGCAGCAGTCCTAGCGGGGGGCTGTACTACGAGCAGTACTTC	CATSSSPSGGLYYEQYF
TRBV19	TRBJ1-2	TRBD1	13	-	TGTGCCAGCCGGGACAGGGGTGACTATGGCTACACCTTC	CASRDRGDYGYTF
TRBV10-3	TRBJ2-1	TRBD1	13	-	TGTGCCATCCGGGACAGGGATAAGCAGGAGCAGTTCTTC	CAIRDRDKQEQFF
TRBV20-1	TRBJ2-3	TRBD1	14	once	TGCAGTGCGATCCCGGGACAGCATGGGGATACGCAGTATTTT	CSAIPGQHGDTQYF
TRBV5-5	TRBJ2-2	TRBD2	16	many	TGTGCCAGCAGCTTTATAGCGGGAGAGTGGACCGGGGAGCTGTTTTTT	CASSFIAGEWTGELFF
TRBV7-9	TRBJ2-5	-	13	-	TGTGCCAGCAACAGGGGAGGTAGAGAGACCCAGTACTTC	CASNRGGRETQYF
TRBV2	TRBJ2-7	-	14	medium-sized	TGTGCCAGCAGTGACTGGTCTGGAACCTACGAGCAGTACTTC	CASSDWSGTYEQYF
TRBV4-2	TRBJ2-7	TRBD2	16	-	TGTGCCAGCAGCCGCACCGGGACTAGTTTGTCCTACGAGCAGTACTTC	CASSRTGTSLSYEQYF
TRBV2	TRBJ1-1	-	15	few	TGTGCCAGCAGCATTTCACTCGGGGGGAACACTGAAGCTTTCTTT	CASSISLGGNTEAFF
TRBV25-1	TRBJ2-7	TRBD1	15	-	TGTGCCAGCAGTGAATATCAGGGGGCTTCCTACGAGCAGTACTTC	CASSEYQGASYEQYF
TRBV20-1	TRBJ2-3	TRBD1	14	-	TGCAGTGCTCCGACAGGGCTTAGCACAGATACGCAGTATTTT	CSAPTGLSTDTQYF
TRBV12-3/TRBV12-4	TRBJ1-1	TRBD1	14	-	TGTGCCAGCAGTATTGGACAGGGGAACACTGAAGCTTTCTTT	CASSIGQGNTEAFF